This entry lists 20 T cell receptor beta chains sequenced from one sample in a study of blood T cell repertoires in COVID-19. Assay used: immunoSEQ multiplex PCR; TCRdb lists only in-frame clones, some missing. This table has around 86,000 clones, around nine tenths appearing once. The sample comprised peripheral blood. The origin of the receptors is a woman older than 75 with acute or convalescent COVID-19.

The rearrangement uses TRBV7-8 and TRBJ2-7; D call uncertain. The CDR3 sequence is 13 residues long. V lost 2 bases and J 6 bases, leaving 11 bases between the germline ends. Germline CDR1 and CDR2: SGHVS and FQNEAQ. CDR3 coding DNA: TGTGCCAGCAGCTTATCGGGTCCGCGCGAGCAGTACTTC. Translation: CASSLSGPREQYF.

V and J are TRBV18 and TRBJ1-2, with 7 bases identical to TRBD1. Per germline, CDR1 KGHSH and CDR2 LQKENI. CDR3 length: 15 amino acids. The J segment lost 2 bases and the V segment lost 3 bases, leaving 6 bases of the junction unmatched. The chain's CDR3 is CASSPTQGTNYGYTF. DNA for the CDR3: TGTGCCAGCTCACCGACACAGGGGACAAACTATGGCTACACCTTC.

The chain carries TRBV2 and TRBJ1-2, with 8 bases fitting TRBD1. The germline V gene encodes CDR1 SNHLY and CDR2 FYNNEI. V gave up 6 bases and J gave up 5 bases; unmatched junction bases: 8. This CDR3 has 14 residues. The CDR3 DNA follows: TGTGCCAGCAGGCTGGACAGGGAGGGATATGGCTACACCTTC. Amino acid sequence: CASRLDREGYGYTF.

This sequence joins TRBV18 and TRBJ2-7; the match to TRBD1 covers 7 bases. There are 13 residues in the CDR3. The junction had 8 bases not matched to a gene; V was cut back by 8 bases and J by 4 bases. CDR1 KGHSH and CDR2 LQKENI come from the germline V gene. The CDR3 DNA reads as TGTGCCAGCCATCAAGGACAGGATTACGAGCAGTACTTC. Translating it yields CASHQGQDYEQYF.

This clone was found once. J is TRBJ2-2 and V is TRBV10-3; TRBD2 matches at 11 bases. Trimming cost V 5 bases and J 4 bases; bases outside gene matches: 15. Germline values: CDR1 ENHRY, CDR2 SYGVKD. The CDR3 totals 19 residues. The CDR3 here is CAISSFIGLAGQGTGELFF. CDR3 nucleotide sequence: TGTGCCATCAGTAGCTTTATAGGACTAGCGGGCCAGGGCACCGGGGAGCTGTTTTTT.

This chain joins TRBV3-1 (or the pseudogene TRBV3-2) and TRBJ1-2; TRBD1 is a possible D gene (5 bases). The CDR3 is 16 residues long. The V gene's germline CDR1 is LGHDT and CDR2 YNNKEL (reference sequence). Trimming cost V 0 bases and J 6 bases, with 17 bases left between them. The CDR3 loop reads CASSQDARAVWDGYTF. The CDR3 DNA is TGTGCCAGCAGCCAAGATGCCAGGGCGGTTTGGGATGGCTACACCTTC.

The chain employs TRBV6-6 and TRBJ1-6; 7 nucleotides match TRBD1. The CDR3 spans 15 residues. With V trimmed by 5 bases and J by 3 bases, 4 bases remained unmatched. Germline-derived CDR1 and CDR2 are MNHNY and SVGAGI (reference sequence). This chain's CDR3 is CASSPRDSYNSPLHF. The DNA of the CDR3 is TGTGCCAGCAGTCCCCGGGACAGCTATAATTCACCCCTCCACTTT.

This clone has only a few counts. This chain uses TRBV5-6 with TRBJ1-2; no firm D call. V was shortened by 4 bases and J by 4 bases, with 5 bases between the two germline ends. The CDR3 sequence is 11 residues long. The germline gives CDR1 SGHDT, CDR2 YYEEEE. CDR3: CASSPGYGYTF. The CDR3 nucleotides read TGTGCCAGCAGCCCCGGCTATGGCTACACCTTC.

The V and J genes are TRBV19 and TRBJ1-1, with D uncertain. This CDR3 is 13 amino acids long. V was cut by 3 bases and J by 1 base, with 6 bases left in between. Germline V gene data show CDR1 as LNHDA and CDR2 as SQIVND (reference sequence). The chain's CDR3 is CASSIYKNTEAFF. The CDR3 DNA is TGTGCCAGTAGTATTTACAAGAACACTGAAGCTTTCTTT.

The chain couples TRBV19 to TRBJ2-3; 9 bases match TRBD1. Trimming cost V 3 bases and J 1 base; bases outside gene matches: 5. The CDR3 loop spans 16 amino acids. Germline lookup yields CDR1 LNHDA and CDR2 SQIVND (reference sequence). The CDR3 region is CASSIYRGQGTDTQYF. In nucleotides, the CDR3 is TGTGCCAGTAGTATCTACAGGGGGCAGGGCACAGATACGCAGTATTTT.

The chain carries TRBV18 and TRBJ1-2; D possibly corresponds to TRBD1 (6 bases). The germline V gene has CDR1 KGHSH and CDR2 LQKENI. There are 16 residues in the CDR3. V lost 6 bases to trimming and J lost 13 bases, with 30 bases between them. Here the CDR3 DNA reads TGTGCCAGCTCGGGGGACACATCAACTATGGCTACAGGTTGCACCTTC. Its protein product is CASSGDTSTMATGCTF.

The chain combines TRBV6-1 with TRBJ2-3, with TRBD2 matching over 9 bases. The CDR3 has 16 amino acids. Trimming at V came to 1 base and at J to 2 bases, leaving 4 bases not matched to a gene. The germline CDR1 and CDR2 sequences are MNHNS and SASEGT. The CDR3 bases are TGTGCCAGCAGTGAAGGACTAGCGGCAATCACAGATACGCAGTATTTT. Translated, it gives CASSEGLAAITDTQYF.

The chain recombines TRBV27 with TRBJ2-2; 10 bases map to TRBD2. CDR3 length equals 16 residues. V was pared by 0 bases and J by 4 bases, with 2 bases of the junction left unmatched. Germline V gene data show CDR1 as MNHEY and CDR2 as SMNVEV (reference sequence). The CDR3 DNA is TGTGCCAGCAGTTTATCGGCTAGCGGGAGCACCGGGGAGCTGTTTTTT. Residues: CASSLSASGSTGELFF.

The chain combines TRBV25-1 with TRBJ1-2; D unresolved. The CDR3 extends over 14 amino acids. Germline CDR1 reads MGHDK; CDR2 reads SYGVNS. Trimming removed 3 bases at V and 8 bases at J, with 16 bases between. CDR3 DNA: TGTGCCAGCAGTGACCCGAGCCCGGGGTCGGGCTACACCTTC. This sequence encodes CASSDPSPGSGYTF.

This rearrangement joins TRBV10-3 to TRBJ1-5, with D perhaps TRBD1 (6 bases). Germline V gene data show CDR1 as ENHRY and CDR2 as SYGVKD. Trimming pared 4 bases from V and 2 bases from J, leaving 6 bases between. CDR3 length: 13 residues. CDR3 sequence reads: CAISGQGNQPQHF. The CDR3 region has the DNA TGTGCCATCAGTGGACAGGGCAATCAGCCCCAGCATTTT.

The rearrangement joins TRBV5-1 to TRBJ1-1, with D uncertain. V was shortened by 7 bases and J by 0 bases, with 16 bases between the two germline ends. Germline V gives CDR1 SGHRS, CDR2 YFSETQ. The CDR3 is made up of 15 amino acids. The CDR3 bases are TGCGCCAGCTCACCGCCGAACACCTTGAACACTGAAGCTTTCTTT. It specifies CASSPPNTLNTEAFF.

This chain connects TRBV2 to TRBJ1-6; 8 bases map to TRBD1. CDR3 size: 15 residues. CDR1 and CDR2 (germline): SNHLY, FYNNEI. V lost 4 bases, J lost 7 bases, and 6 bases stayed unmatched. In DNA, the CDR3 is TGTGCCAGCAGTGCTGCGGACAGGGCGAATTCACCCCTCCACTTT. This gives the protein CASSAADRANSPLHF.

The chain carries TRBV7-8 and TRBJ2-5; the match to TRBD1 covers 9 bases. The length of the CDR3 is 13 residues. Germline CDR1 SGHVS, CDR2 FQNEAQ. V shed 5 bases, J shed 6 bases, and the junction held 4 bases outside the gene matches. In DNA, the CDR3 is TGTGCCAGCAGCCGGACAGGGGAAAAGACCCAGTACTTC. It encodes CASSRTGEKTQYF.

The V call is TRBV5-1, the J call TRBJ1-2; D possibly corresponds to TRBD1 (6 bases). Trimming took 4 bases from V and 8 from J, leaving 15 bases between them. The CDR3 totals 13 residues. Looked up from germline, CDR1 is SGHRS and CDR2 is YFSETQ. In nucleotides, the CDR3 is TGCGCCAGCAGCGACCCGACAGGTGACGGCTACACCTTC. Amino acid sequence: CASSDPTGDGYTF.

This clone was seen once. The CDR3 bases are TGTGCCAGCTCAGGGGGGATACAAGAGACCCAGTACTTC. Translation gives CASSGGIQETQYF. V gene TRBV18 combines with J gene TRBJ2-5; possible D gene TRBD2, 6 bases. V lost 5 bases to trimming and J lost 2 bases, with 9 bases between them. CDR1 and CDR2 from the germline V gene are KGHSH and LQKENI. The CDR3 covers 13 residues.